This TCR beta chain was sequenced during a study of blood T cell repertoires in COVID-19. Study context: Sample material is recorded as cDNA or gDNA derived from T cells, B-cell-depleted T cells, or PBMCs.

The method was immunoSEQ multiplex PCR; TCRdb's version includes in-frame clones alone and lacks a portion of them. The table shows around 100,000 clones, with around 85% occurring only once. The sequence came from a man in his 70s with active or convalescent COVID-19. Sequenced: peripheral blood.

The CDR3 DNA reads as TGTGCCACCAGTTATCTTGGGAGGAAGAACACTGAAGCTTTCTTT. It is translated as CATSYLGRKNTEAFF. The gene calls are TRBV24-1 and TRBJ1-1; D is uncertain. Trimming shortened V by 6 bases and J by 1 base, and 14 bases separated the two germline ends. Germline values: CDR1 KGHDR, CDR2 SFDVKD. The CDR3 extends over 15 amino acids.